These 21 T cell receptor beta chains were all obtained from the same sample, sequenced in a study of blood T cell repertoires in COVID-19. The repertoire was sequenced with immunoSEQ multiplex PCR; TCRdb's copy has only in-frame clones and lacks some. Of some 250,000 clones listed, about 80% are singletons. Sequencing was done on a sample of peripheral blood. The receptor set was obtained from a woman older than 75 with acute or convalescent COVID-19.

V is TRBV10-3 and J is TRBJ2-2; possibly TRBD1 for D (5 bases). The V end was cut by 9 bases, the J end by 1 base, with 12 bases between. From germline, CDR1 is ENHRY and CDR2 SYGVKD. The CDR3 has 14 residues. CDR3 DNA sequence: TGTGCCATTAAACAGACAGAGAACACCGGGGAGCTGTTTTTT. Its translation is CAIKQTENTGELFF.

The V call is TRBV5-4, the J call TRBJ1-1; no definite D call. The germline gives CDR1 SGHNT, CDR2 YYREEE (reference sequence). The CDR3 is 15 residues long. Trimming pared 6 bases from V and 5 bases from J, leaving 20 bases between. CDR3 protein: CASTDITEGRTEAFF. The DNA of the CDR3 is TGTGCCAGCACAGACATCACAGAGGGTCGGACTGAAGCTTTCTTT.

The chain couples TRBV19 to TRBJ2-7; 12 bases agree with TRBD1. The junction had 5 bases not matched to a gene; V was cut back by 6 bases and J by 2 bases. The CDR3 has 15 residues. The germline gives CDR1 LNHDA, CDR2 SQIVND (reference sequence). The DNA of the CDR3 is TGTGCCAGTAGGGGACAGGGGGCCGGAACCTACGAGCAGTACTTC. Amino acids: CASRGQGAGTYEQYF.

This clone has just a few counts. The same CDR3 can be traced to other DNA sequences in this sample. The chain couples TRBV18 to TRBJ1-1; the D is unclear. The CDR3 runs 13 residues. V was shortened by 2 bases and J by 1 base, with 5 bases between the two germline ends. Germline V gives CDR1 KGHSH, CDR2 LQKENI. The DNA for the CDR3 is TGTGCCAGCTCACCAGGCGGGAACACTGAAGCTTTCTTT. Translating gives CASSPGGNTEAFF. Combining the CDR3 with reference TRBV18 and TRBJ1-1 gives the whole variable domain NAGVMQNPRHLVRRRGQEARLRCSPMKGHSHVYWYRQLPEEGLKFMVYLQKENIIDESGMPKERFSAEFPKEGPSILRIQQVVRGDSAAYFCASSPGGNTEAFFGQGTRLTVV.

The chain carries TRBV19 and TRBJ1-6; possibly TRBD1 for D (5 bases). Deletions cut 6 bases from V and 6 bases from J, with 15 bases between. The CDR3 is made up of 15 amino acids. CDR1 and CDR2 from the germline V gene are LNHDA and SQIVND (reference sequence). The CDR3 loop reads CASRPEGRGNSPLHF. CDR3 in DNA: TGTGCCAGTAGGCCCGAGGGGAGGGGTAATTCACCCCTCCACTTT. Combining the CDR3 with reference TRBV19 and TRBJ1-6 gives the whole variable domain DGGITQSPKYLFRKEGQNVTLSCEQNLNHDAMYWYRQDPGQGLRLIYYSQIVNDFQKGDIAEGYSVSREKKESFPLTVTSAQKNPTAFYLCASRPEGRGNSPLHFGNGTRLTVT.

The chain recombines TRBV6-5 with TRBJ1-5; D remains unclear. CDR3 length: 13 amino acids. The germline V gene encodes CDR1 MNHEY and CDR2 SVGAGI. The ends were cut back, 0 bases at V and 6 bases at J, with 6 bases in the middle. The CDR3 bases are TGTGCCAGCAGTTACTCGAGGGTTCAGCCCCAGCATTTT. Its translation is CASSYSRVQPQHF.

The chain recombines TRBV19 with TRBJ1-5, with 7 bases lining up with TRBD1. The V and J ends lost 6 bases and 6 bases, in that order; junction bases with no gene match: 8. In germline, CDR1 is LNHDA, CDR2 SQIVND (reference sequence). The CDR3 has 14 residues. CDR3 protein: CASRPTGRGQPQHF. The DNA for the CDR3 is TGTGCCAGTAGACCGACAGGGAGAGGTCAGCCCCAGCATTTT. Drawing the rest from reference TRBV19 and TRBJ1-5, the complete variable domain is DGGITQSPKYLFRKEGQNVTLSCEQNLNHDAMYWYRQDPGQGLRLIYYSQIVNDFQKGDIAEGYSVSREKKESFPLTVTSAQKNPTAFYLCASRPTGRGQPQHFGDGTRLSIL.

The V and J genes are TRBV14 and TRBJ1-2; D call uncertain. The CDR3 is made up of 14 amino acids. V lost 4 bases, J lost 0 bases, and 9 bases lay in between. Per the germline V gene, CDR1 is SGHDN and CDR2 is FVKESK. The CDR3 loop is CASSRLAANYGYTF. In nucleotides, the CDR3 is TGTGCCAGCAGCCGTCTGGCCGCTAACTATGGCTACACCTTC.

The chain employs TRBV27 and TRBJ1-1, with TRBD1 matching 7 bases. There are 14 residues in the CDR3. Germline CDR1 MNHEY, CDR2 SMNVEV (reference sequence). V dropped 4 bases and J dropped 4; count of bases not matched to a gene: 6. CDR3 residues: CASSYLQGGTEAFF. CDR3 bases: TGTGCCAGCAGTTACCTCCAGGGGGGCACTGAAGCTTTCTTT.

This chain joins TRBV6-5 and TRBJ2-7; possibly TRBD2 for D (7 bases). Trimming left V 6 bases short and J 3 bases short, with 12 bases between. Per germline, CDR1 MNHEY and CDR2 SVGAGI. The CDR3 loop spans 13 amino acids. The CDR3 spells CASRGGTSYEQYF. For the CDR3, the DNA is TGTGCCAGCAGGGGGGGGACAAGCTACGAGCAGTACTTC.

This sequence joins TRBV7-9 and TRBJ1-1; 11 nucleotides agree with TRBD1. V trimming: 2 bases; J trimming: 5 bases; junction bases outside the gene matches: 4. The CDR3 extends over 15 amino acids. Germline V gene data show CDR1 as SEHNR and CDR2 as FQNEAQ (reference sequence). CDR3 in amino acids: CASSLFRDRGTEAFF. The CDR3 nucleotides are TGTGCCAGCAGCTTATTCCGGGACAGGGGGACTGAAGCTTTCTTT.

On this clone: At the DNA level, this CDR3 is encoded by other sequences in the same sample as well. This sequence joins TRBV18 and TRBJ2-7; 9 positions agree with TRBD1. This CDR3 has 15 amino acids. Germline assignment: CDR1 KGHSH and CDR2 LQKENI. Trimming cost V 3 bases and J 0 bases; bases outside gene matches: 3. CDR3 in amino acids: CASSPGGQGSYEQYF. CDR3 nucleotides: TGTGCCAGCTCACCTGGGGGACAGGGCTCCTACGAGCAGTACTTC.

The V and J genes are TRBV9 and TRBJ1-3, with D perhaps TRBD1 (6 bases). The ends were cut back, 3 bases at V and 1 base at J, with 8 bases in the middle. This CDR3 contains 14 residues. Germline V gene data show CDR1 as SGDLS and CDR2 as YYNGEE. CDR3 residues: CASSGRGSGNTIYF. The CDR3 DNA reads as TGTGCCAGCAGCGGAAGGGGGTCTGGAAACACCATATATTTT.

The J gene is TRBJ2-3, the V gene TRBV5-1; no clear D gene. Trimming removed 5 bases from V and 5 bases from J, with 12 bases in between. The CDR3 extends over 13 amino acids. The V gene's germline CDR1 is SGHRS and CDR2 YFSETQ. The CDR3 region is CASRPLEIDTQYF. The CDR3 DNA is TGCGCCAGCAGGCCACTGGAGATAGATACGCAGTATTTT.

The chain carries TRBV6-6 and TRBJ2-2, with 9 bases that match TRBD1. The germline V gene has CDR1 MNHNY and CDR2 SVGAGI (reference sequence). The CDR3 is made up of 16 amino acids. V dropped 5 bases and J dropped 7; count of bases not matched to a gene: 11. CDR3 bases: TGTGCCAGCAGTCGGGATCCGGGGACAGGGATCGGGGAGCTGTTTTTT. The encoded protein is CASSRDPGTGIGELFF.

This sequence joins TRBV6-5 and TRBJ1-2; 7 nucleotides align to TRBD1. Unmatched junction bases numbered 8, after V lost 9 bases and J lost 1 base. The V gene's germline CDR1 is MNHEY and CDR2 SVGAGI. The CDR3 covers 14 residues. In DNA form, the CDR3 reads TGTGCCAGGCTGGGGACAGAGTTTAACTATGGCTACACCTTC. Translating gives CARLGTEFNYGYTF.

The rearrangement joins TRBV18 to TRBJ2-5, with 12 bases that match TRBD2. This CDR3 spans 17 amino acids. In germline, CDR1 is KGHSH, CDR2 LQKENI. Unmatched junction bases numbered 8, after V lost 4 bases and J lost 2 bases. CDR3 sequence (DNA): TGTGCCAGCTCACTCATGACTAGCGGGAGCGGGCAAGAGACCCAGTACTTC. This encodes CASSLMTSGSGQETQYF.

The chain employs TRBV5-1 and TRBJ1-2; 8 bases are shared with TRBD1. Unmatched junction bases numbered 10, after V lost 4 bases and J lost 8 bases. Germline assignment: CDR1 SGHRS and CDR2 YFSETQ. This CDR3 comprises 14 residues. In nucleotides, the CDR3 is TGCGCCAGCAGCAAGGACAGGGCGGTGGGAGGCTACACCTTC. The encoded protein is CASSKDRAVGGYTF.

This clone was seen a single time. V gene TRBV5-1 combines with J gene TRBJ1-2; 8 bases map to TRBD1. V lost 0 bases and J lost 10; bases outside the gene matches: 5. The CDR3 has 13 residues. The germline gives CDR1 SGHRS, CDR2 YFSETQ. CDR3 DNA: TGCGCCAGCAGCTTGGGGGACAGGAGCACCTACACCTTC. It translates to CASSLGDRSTYTF.

This chain links TRBV4-1 with TRBJ2-2; maybe TRBD2 (6 bases). This CDR3 has 20 amino acids. Germline CDR1 and CDR2: MGHRA and YSYEKL. Trimming left V 1 base short and J 0 bases short, with 21 bases between. The CDR3 sequence: CASSQAGVPRPGANTGELFF. CDR3 bases: TGCGCCAGCAGCCAAGCTGGCGTACCAAGGCCGGGGGCGAACACCGGGGAGCTGTTTTTT.

The V gene is TRBV4-3, the J gene TRBJ2-7; 7 nucleotides match TRBD1. This CDR3 is built from 14 residues. V was pared by 3 bases and J by 3 bases, with 5 bases of the junction left unmatched. Germline V gene sequence: CDR1 LGHNA, CDR2 YSLEER. Here the CDR3 reads CASSQLTGDYEQYF. The CDR3 DNA reads TGCGCCAGCAGCCAGTTAACAGGGGACTACGAGCAGTACTTC.